This TCR beta chain was retrieved from a study of T cells in Graves' hyperthyroidism and ophthalmopathy. Diagnoses rested on clinical symptoms, serum thyroxine and TRAb, thyroid ultrasound and orbital computed tomography. In regard to this clonotype: Antigen specificity is unknown.

Overall study results and limits: Most clonotypes expanded in the thyroid (above 0.001) were also present in blood.

Amplified regions were TCR beta CDR3 sequences from RNA transcripts. A set of HTBI primers served as the primers for a first-round RT-PCR of the TCR CDR3. TCRdb reprocessed the multiplex PCR reads with MiXCR, giving one entry per CDR3 protein. The table lists some 440,000 distinct CDR3 sequences, about 15% of them singletons. This clonotype was obtained from a woman aged 18-29 years with Graves' hyperthyroidism. The sequenced material came from blood.

This CDR3 is CASSGRFEDYGYTF. In nucleotides, the CDR3 is TGTGCCAGCAGCGGTCGCTTTGAGGACTATGGCTACACCTTC. The chain carries TRBV9 and TRBJ1-2; no clear D. The V gene lost 3 bases and the J gene lost 3 bases, with 12 bases spanning the gap. Germline loops: CDR1 SGDLS, CDR2 YYNGEE. CDR3 size: 14 residues.